The TCR beta chain described here comes from a study of CD8 T cells in ankylosing spondylitis. Study findings and constraints: Disease-linked clones bore a CD8+ phenotype, appearing relatively rarely in peripheral blood. What seemed typical of ankylosing spondylitis blood was a TCR beta motif built from under 10 highly homologous variants. Prior work had noted some motif variants in reactive arthritis blood and synovial fluid. The authors reported significant enrichment of disease-linked clones in matched ankylosing spondylitis synovial fluid.

As the method for making TCR beta libraries, quantitative 5'-RACE with molecular barcodes was used. From the 5' RACE reads, TCRdb called clonotypes with MiXCR, one entry per CDR3 protein. The sample lists a few hundred thousand distinct CDR3 sequences, roughly 8% occurring once. On this clonotype itself: Its antigen is not identified.

This CDR3 has 12 amino acids. Trimming took 2 bases from V and 7 from J, leaving 6 bases between them. The V gene's germline CDR1 is LGHNA and CDR2 YSLEER. The genes are TRBV4-3 and TRBJ2-1, with D uncertain. The sequencing input was blood, either unsorted or a sorted T cell fraction (not recorded which). This TCR came from a male donor with ankylosing spondylitis. This chain's CDR3 is CASSQLPNEQFF. The CDR3 DNA is TGCGCCAGCAGCCAACTGCCAAATGAGCAGTTCTTC.